The clone carrying this T cell receptor beta chain was picked up a small number of times. The entry originates in a study of molecular identifiers for immune sequencing clone quantification. Via MiXCR, TCRdb re-called the PCR reads, giving one row per CDR3 protein. The sample lists around 320,000 distinct CDR3 sequences, under 25% occurring once. The ends were cut back, 6 bases at V and 5 bases at J, with 10 bases in the middle. Germline-derived CDR1 and CDR2 are SNHLY and FYNNEI. CDR3 size: 12 residues. The V and J genes are TRBV2 and TRBJ1-1, with D perhaps matching TRBD1 (5 bases). Material: naive CD8+ T cells from blood, with Jurkat cell RNA spiked in. The subset here: FACS-sorted CD8+CD4-CCR7+CD45RA+ naive T cells. The clonotype comes from a human donor in good health. Some libraries in this study had Jurkat cell RNA spiked in. CDR3 sequence reads: CASRDDRTEAFF. The CDR3 DNA reads as TGTGCCAGCAGGGATGACAGAACTGAAGCTTTCTTT.